The clone carrying this T cell receptor (beta chain) was detected many times. Its antigen is as yet unknown. Synthesis of cDNA was performed by 5'RACE using 10-nucleotide random UMIs. Sequencing runs each yielded over 160 million TCR-beta sequences from 15-18 subjects. One entry per CDR3 protein, called by TCRdb with MiXCR from the 5' RACE reads. The sample has tens of thousands of distinct CDR3 sequences, roughly 5.6% seen once; the top ten hold approximately 7%. The data derive from a study of neurological immune-mediated disorders. Study-wide points: None of the CDR3 amino acid sequences found in expanded clones was shared across subjects. This suggests that the TCR-beta repertoires were private in all groups.

The length of the CDR3 is 15 residues. The ends lost 6 bases at V and 4 bases at J; junction bases unmatched: 10. The sequence was collected from a man aged 18 to 30 with multiple sclerosis. The gene calls are TRBV12-3 or TRBV12-4 and TRBJ1-1; 8 bases are a match to TRBD1. The specimen was PBMCs. The CDR3 nucleotides are TGTGCCAGCAGCCCCCTGACAGGGGTTCCCACTGAAGCTTTCTTT. Protein: CASSPLTGVPTEAFF.